This is a list of T cell receptor beta chains from one sample in a study of blood T cell repertoires in COVID-19. This table comes from immunoSEQ multiplex PCR, and its TCRdb copy is limited to in-frame clones, with some not included. The sample yields approximately 300,000 clones, about 83% seen once. Sequencing was carried out using peripheral blood. The receptors come from a woman aged 45-65 years with acute or convalescent COVID-19. The CDR3 runs from the conserved cysteine through the conserved F or W. Fields, in order: V gene, clone size, D gene, J gene, CDR3 DNA, CDR3 protein. D genes are given only for firm matches. Some rows have no size entry. The others give once, few or many, or a class for an expanded clone.

>TRBV6-5|.|TRBD1|TRBJ2-2
TGTGCCAGCAGATCCCACAGGGGAGACACCGGGGAGCTGTTTTTT
CASRSHRGDTGELFF
>TRBV5-6|.|TRBD1|TRBJ1-1
TGTGCCAGCAGCTGGGTGGACAGGGGGACCGAAGCTTTCTTT
CASSWVDRGTEAFF
>TRBV7-8|few|.|TRBJ2-2
TGTGCCAGCAGCTTAGGTCAGGGACAGAACACCGGGGAGCTGTTTTTT
CASSLGQGQNTGELFF
>TRBV19|.|.|TRBJ1-1
TGTGCCAGTAGTATAGAGAGCCACCCGAACACTGAAGCTTTCTTT
CASSIESHPNTEAFF
>TRBV27|.|.|TRBJ2-3
TGTGCCAGCAGTTCACAGCGGTTCACAGATACGCAGTATTTT
CASSSQRFTDTQYF
>TRBV7-2|.|.|TRBJ2-1
TGTGCCAGCAGCCTAATACAACAGGGTGAGGGTGAGCAGTTCTTC
CASSLIQQGEGEQFF
>TRBV2|once|TRBD1|TRBJ1-2
TGTGCCAGCAGGACAGGGGGCAGCGGAGGCTACACCTTC
CASRTGGSGGYTF
>TRBV7-2|once|.|TRBJ2-4
TGTGCCAGCAGCCCCACAGAGAAGCTAGCCAAAAACATTCAGTACTTC
CASSPTEKLAKNIQYF
>TRBV18|.|TRBD1|TRBJ2-5
TGTGCCAGCTCACCCTCCCAGACAGGGGGCAAAGAGACCCAGTACTTC
CASSPSQTGGKETQYF
>TRBV7-8|.|.|TRBJ2-2
TGTGCCAGCACGATGACACCAAACACCGGGGAGCTGTTTTTT
CASTMTPNTGELFF
>TRBV27|.|.|TRBJ2-5
TGTGCCAGCAGTCCCCCAAGCAGGCAAGAGACCCAGTACTTC
CASSPPSRQETQYF
>TRBV4-1|once|TRBD1|TRBJ2-7
TGCGCCAGCAGCCAAGACCAGGGACAGATCGCCTCCTACGAGCAGTACTTC
CASSQDQGQIASYEQYF
>TRBV6-5|.|.|TRBJ1-5
TGTGCCAGCACCAGGGGCGGCAATCAGCCCCAGCATTTT
CASTRGGNQPQHF
>TRBV29-1|.|TRBD2|TRBJ2-3
TGCAGCGTTGGGGCTAGCGGTTCAGATACGCAGTATTTT
CSVGASGSDTQYF